This is a list of T cell receptor beta chains from one sample in a study of shared clonotypes between healthy human individuals. Assay used: immunoSEQ multiplex PCR; TCRdb lists only in-frame clones, some missing. The table includes hundreds of thousands of clones, 60% to 75% detected once. The sample taken for sequencing was memory CD4+ T cells sorted from blood. The receptors here all came from a woman aged 25 to 39 in good health. Both conserved end residues are part of each CDR3. The D gene is left open where the match is weak. The size entry is marked missing in some rows and otherwise reads once, few, many or a size class.

NA | TRBJ2-7 | NA | TRBV7-6 | TGTGCCAGCAGCCCCGACAGGCTGGGATACGAGCAGTACTTC | CASSPDRLGYEQYF
NA | TRBJ1-4 | NA | TRBV27 | TGTGCCAGCAGTTTATTTCCGCTGGAAAAACTGTTTTTT | CASSLFPLEKLFF
NA | TRBJ1-2 | NA | TRBV28 | TGTGCCAGCAGGTCTCAAACAGGAGCCTATGGCTACACCTTC | CASRSQTGAYGYTF
NA | TRBJ2-1 | TRBD1 | TRBV29-1 | TGCAGCGTTGAAAAGGGGGCGGACGAGCAGTTCTTC | CSVEKGADEQFF
NA | TRBJ1-2 | NA | TRBV18 | TGTGCCAGCTCGGACGACAGGCAGGGTTGGAACTATGGCTACACCTTC | CASSDDRQGWNYGYTF
NA | TRBJ2-5 | NA | TRBV15 | TGTGCCACCAGCAGAGATCGGGGACTCGAGACCCAGTACTTC | CATSRDRGLETQYF
few | TRBJ2-1 | TRBD2 | TRBV19 | TGTGCCAGTAACGGGAAAACTAGCGGGAGGGAAGCCTACAATGAGCAGTTCTTC | CASNGKTSGREAYNEQFF
once | TRBJ2-3 | TRBD2 | TRBV25-1 | TGTGCCAGCAGTGATCCAACTAGCGGGGCCAGCACAGATACGCAGTATTTT | CASSDPTSGASTDTQYF
NA | TRBJ2-1 | NA | TRBV19 | TGTGCCAGTAGTATCCTTCGACTACCCCGCGGTATGATCTTC | CASSILRLPRGMIF
few | TRBJ2-1 | NA | TRBV7-9 | TGTGCCAGCAGCTTAGGGGCGGGAAGCTCCTACAATGAGCAGTTCTTC | CASSLGAGSSYNEQFF
NA | TRBJ2-2 | TRBD2 | TRBV5-1 | TGCGCCAGCAGCGAACGTAGCGGGGGCACCGGGGAGCTGTTTTTT | CASSERSGGTGELFF
once | TRBJ1-4 | NA | TRBV18 | TGTGCCAGCTCACGACGACAAGCCGGGTCTGACGAAAAACTGTTTTTT | CASSRRQAGSDEKLFF
NA | TRBJ1-6 | TRBD1 | TRBV7-8 | TGTGCCAGCACCCTAAGGGCTTTAGGACAGGGGGCAGTTTCACCCCTCCACTTT | CASTLRALGQGAVSPLHF
NA | TRBJ2-7 | TRBD1 | TRBV29-1 | TGCAGCGTTGAAGCAGACAGGGTCAACGAGCAGTACTTC | CSVEADRVNEQYF
NA | TRBJ2-3 | NA | TRBV12-5 | TGTGCTAGTGGTTTGTTGGCGGGTACGCAGTATTTT | CASGLLAGTQYF
NA | TRBJ1-2 | NA | TRBV2 | TGTGCCAGCAGTGAAAGACAGGCAGCCCATGGCTACACCTTC | CASSERQAAHGYTF
once | TRBJ2-3 | TRBD2 | TRBV6-6 | TGTGCCAGCACCCCGGGCGGGAGGGCCGGCGCAGATACGCAGTATTTT | CASTPGGRAGADTQYF
few | TRBJ1-2 | TRBD1 | TRBV28 | TGTGCCAGCAGTTTGCGGACAGGGGCTAACTATGGCTACACCTTC | CASSLRTGANYGYTF
NA | TRBJ2-1 | TRBD2 | TRBV6-6 | TGTGCCAGCAGTCTAGCGGGAGGGAGGACGAATGAGCAGTTCTTC | CASSLAGGRTNEQFF
NA | TRBJ1-2 | NA | TRBV19 | TGTGCCAGTAATCGGGAAAGCGGCTACACCTTC | CASNRESGYTF
NA | TRBJ2-1 | TRBD2 | TRBV7-3 | TGTGCCAGCAGCTCCAGCGGGAGCAACAATGAGCAGTTCTTC | CASSSSGSNNEQFF
NA | TRBJ2-7 | TRBD2 | TRBV19 | TGTGCCAGCTCCCGGCGGGAGGGAGACGAGCAGTACTTC | CASSRREGDEQYF
NA | TRBJ1-1 | NA | TRBV7-8 | TGTGCCAGCAGCTTGGCCTCGGGGGGCAAGACTGAAGCTTTCTTT | CASSLASGGKTEAFF
NA | TRBJ2-5 | TRBD1 | TRBV28 | TGTGCCAGCAGCCCCGGGACAGGGGGGAGGTTGGAGACCCAGTACTTC | CASSPGTGGRLETQYF
NA | TRBJ2-2 | NA | TRBV28 | TGTGCCAGCAGGGCCGGGACTGCTACCGGGGAGCTGTTTTTT | CASRAGTATGELFF
NA | TRBJ2-3 | NA | TRBV19 | TGTGCCAGTAGTATGATTAGCGGCATCACAGATACGCAGTATTTT | CASSMISGITDTQYF
once | TRBJ1-1 | NA | TRBV7-9 | TGTGCCAGCAGCCAAAACCGGATTGGGGTTGATGAAGCTTTCTTT | CASSQNRIGVDEAFF
few | TRBJ2-4 | TRBD2 | TRBV28 | TGTGCCAGCAGTTCGGGGGGGTATAACAAAAACATTCAGTACTTC | CASSSGGYNKNIQYF
few | TRBJ2-7 | NA | TRBV2 | TGTGCCAGTCGGACCGCTAGCTCCTACGAGCAGTACTTC | CASRTASSYEQYF
NA | TRBJ2-2 | NA | TRBV28 | TGTGCCAGCAGTTTACGGCCTGGGGAGCTGTTTTTT | CASSLRPGELFF
NA | TRBJ2-2 | TRBD2 | TRBV28 | TGTGCCAGCGAAGGACTAGCGGGTCGGGACGGGGAGCTGTTTTTT | CASEGLAGRDGELFF
NA | TRBJ2-7 | NA | TRBV18 | TGTGCCAGCTCACCACCGACTAAACGGGGGCGCTACGAGCAGTACTTC | CASSPPTKRGRYEQYF
NA | TRBJ1-5 | NA | TRBV19 | TGTGCCAGTAACCCTCAGGGGTACCTTCAGCCCCAGCATTTT | CASNPQGYLQPQHF
NA | TRBJ1-4 | NA | TRBV6-5 | TGTGCCAGCAGTTACTCGAATCAGGGGATAGGGGAAAAACTGTTTTTT | CASSYSNQGIGEKLFF
NA | TRBJ2-7 | NA | TRBV18 | TGTGCCAGCTCACCCTACCTTGACAGGGGAGGGGACGAGCAGTACTTC | CASSPYLDRGGDEQYF
NA | TRBJ1-5 | NA | TRBV20-1 | TGCAGTGCTAGAGATAATCAGCCCCAGCATTTT | CSARDNQPQHF
NA | TRBJ1-2 | NA | TRBV15 | TGTGCCACCAGCAGAGATTCGGGGGGCAATGGCTACACCTTC | CATSRDSGGNGYTF
NA | TRBJ2-5 | NA | TRBV6-5 | TGTGCCAGCCAGACGAGCTTTTCAGGGACCCAGTACTTC | CASQTSFSGTQYF
NA | TRBJ2-5 | NA | TRBV7-7 | TGTGCCAGCAGCTTAGGTCCGTCAGCTGGGGAGACCCAGTACTTC | CASSLGPSAGETQYF
NA | TRBJ2-1 | NA | TRBV28 | TGTGCCAGCCGGAGGTGGGAGAACAATGAGCAGTTCTTC | CASRRWENNEQFF
NA | TRBJ1-1 | NA | TRBV5-5 | TGTGCCAGCAGCTTGGGCAGGACCGCTATTACTGAAGCTTTCTTT | CASSLGRTAITEAFF
once | TRBJ1-3 | TRBD1 | TRBV30 | TGTGCCTGGAACCTCAGGGGGCCGGACACCATATATTTT | CAWNLRGPDTIYF
NA | TRBJ2-7 | NA | TRBV15 | TGTGCCACCAGCAGAGATCCCTACGAGCAGTACTTC | CATSRDPYEQYF
NA | TRBJ2-2 | NA | TRBV4-1 | TGCGCCAGCAGCCAAGAAATGAGCTCCGGGGAGCTGTTTTTT | CASSQEMSSGELFF